This T cell receptor (beta chain) was documented in a study of identical twins (TCRdb year 2016). Some background on the complete study: TCR alpha and beta repertoires from monozygotic twins, unrelated adults of various ages and cord blood were deep-sequenced to test whether fetal clonotypes persist. To rule out contamination, the twin experiments were replicated at different times with different library preparation protocols. The full study reports these points: Invariant T cells such as MAIT and iNKT could partly confound zero-insertion analyses, although diverse VJ usage argued against such confounding for most clonotypes. Conclusions relied on cross-sectional statistical analysis, since the same donors could not be followed over many years. In beta out-of-frame sequences, excess twin sharing was weaker, because having fewer shared sequences lowered the signal-to-noise ratio. Fewer insertions were carried by abundant cord blood beta clonotypes, a similar but weaker trend appeared in young adult naive repertoires, and no such trend appeared in memory repertoires. In monozygotic twins, recombination models systematically underestimated out-of-frame TCR alpha sharing, but the models matched the sharing seen between unrelated individuals. Compared with coincidental sharing between unrelated individuals, out-of-frame TCR alpha sequences shared between twins had an excess of sequences with low generation probability.

The receptor library was made with 5' RACE. Sequencing used an Illumina HiSeq 2000. Template switching added a universal primer binding site, and the final cDNA carried a unique molecular identifier that allowed TCR cDNA molecules to be counted accurately. Specific primers in the conserved constant-segment region were used to synthesize first-strand cDNA for TCR alpha and beta chains. To control for contamination, every cDNA library carried two barcodes: a SMART-Mk sample barcode plus Illumina barcodes. TruSeq adapter sequences and Illumina sample barcodes were added in two successive PCR steps. The TCR alpha and beta cDNA libraries were sequenced on the Illumina HiSeq platform using custom primers. The paper's processing steps were these. MiGEC was used to process raw reads and extract unique molecular identifiers, and MiXCR was used to find CDR3 positions. For each individual, recombination models were inferred using an EM algorithm with the repgenHMM and IGoR tools. The analysis of shared clonotypes was done with the tcR package in R, with sharing normalized by the product of cloneset sizes. To study raw recombination without the effects of thymic and clonal selection, out-of-frame nonproductive sequences were analyzed. The public reads were quality trimmed at Q25 with fastp and then assembled into clones with MiXCR by TCRdb, keeping productive beta chains. Rows matching on CDR3 protein sequence are summarized as one entry with the most common DNA and genes. The V and J calls and clone size are TCRdb's, not the authors'. The sample profile shows around 530,000 distinct CDR3 sequences; about 16% of them were found once. The top ten clonotypes cover around 0.48% of the sample.

Between the V and J ends, shortened by 3 bases and 3 bases respectively, the junction contains 20 bases. The CDR3 holds 16 amino acids from the cysteine to the phenylalanine. Here the CDR3 DNA is all that survives: 48 bases in frame from base 1. Taken from the germline V gene (reference sequence), the CDR1 and CDR2 loops are DFQATT and SNEGSKA. Note on this clonotype: Its specific antigen is unknown. Within one base of it there is no much larger clone, and no base qualities were kept.

All donors were healthy Caucasians. Three pairs of female monozygotic twins, all aged roughly 18 to 30 years, made up the twin cohort. Positive isolation kits from Invitrogen were used to isolate CD4+ and CD8+ T cell populations. This sample was also put to use in a study of yellow fever vaccine responses in identical twins. In that second paper, the authors write: According to the authors, in identical twins the way T cells responded to vaccination appeared partly convergent and partly personalized. Focusing on identical twins, the study followed the T cell clones that responded to the vaccine, and did so with precision.

Material: CD4+ T cells sorted from blood. This TCR came from a woman under 30 in good health. The receptor chain draws on TRBV20-1 and TRBJ1-1, with the D gene not clear enough to name. The base sequence is TGCAGTGCTAGTTCTTTGTTCTCGGGGTTCGACACTGAAGCTTTCTTT. Protein translation: CSASSLFSGFDTEAFF.